This T cell receptor (beta chain) was recorded in a study of blood T cell repertoires in COVID-19. About the study: Sites in the United States, Italy and Spain provided acute and convalescent COVID-19 samples.

This CDR3 region has 14 residues. V was clipped by 1 base and J by 6 bases, with 12 bases between them. Germline V CDR1 and CDR2: SEHNR, FQNEAQ (reference sequence). Cohorts were based on clinical histories the participants reported. The repertoire was sequenced with immunoSEQ multiplex PCR; TCRdb's copy has only in-frame clones and lacks some. The sample comprises 350,000 to 500,000 clones, nearly 90% of which are singletons, and 1.4% rests with the top ten. The source material was PBMCs or T cells enriched from blood (not recorded which). This receptor was taken from a woman aged 18-30 years who had been exposed to COVID-19. The chain employs TRBV7-9 and TRBJ1-1; the D is unclear. CDR3 protein: CASSLVQGSPEAFF. In DNA, the CDR3 is TGTGCCAGCAGCTTAGTTCAAGGGAGCCCTGAAGCTTTCTTT.